This T cell receptor beta chain originates from a study of blood T cell repertoires in COVID-19 (dated by TCRdb to 2019 to 2021). The study in broad terms: The collaborator samples originated in the United States, Italy and Spain and spanned the acute and convalescent phases of COVID-19. The prospective study material was composed of cDNA or gDNA derived from T cells, B-cell-depleted T cells, or PBMCs. Deeply sampled blood TCRbeta repertoires from subjects exposed to, actively infected with, or recovered from COVID-19 were included in the dataset. The repertoires were made available in a free public database intended to serve as a resource for research on the immune response to SARS-CoV-2. Samples were obtained from the ongoing ImmuneRACE study (first 160 participants) and from 1,254 subjects provided by 6 global collaborators. A de-identified subject ID, COVID-19 status, age in years and sex were almost always included in the sample metadata. HLA class I and class II types, where available, came from metadata supplied by the sample provider rather than from assay-based typing. Summary of the overall study and its limitations: The amount of clinical and demographic metadata varied by source and participant and was provided uncurated.

The immunoSEQ Assay, a bias-controlled multiplex PCR, was used to amplify TCRbeta CDR3 regions from genomic DNA. Under the source paper's analysis protocol: The number of nucleated cells in each sample was estimated from the amplification of reference gene primers within the assay. To quantify the absolute abundance of each unique TCRbeta CDR3 rearrangement, sequence reads were collapsed and filtered. For each sample, productive Simpson clonality was calculated as the square root of Simpson's diversity index over productive rearrangements. TCRdb stores this immuneACCESS table with in-frame sequences only. Part of the clones is absent; in the studies checked, under half of the shortfall reflects unresolved V genes, and no reason is known for the rest. D and trimming were read from the DNA, whereas the V and J calls and clone size are those reported in that table. This sample lists 100,000 to 150,000 clones; 70% to 90% were detected once. 0.95% to 1.5% of the sample belongs to the ten largest clones.

Points on this clone: Its specific antigen is unknown. No quality values exist for individual bases; no much larger clone is one base distant.

The trim is 0 bases for V and 3 bases for J, with a gap of 8 bases between the germline ends. Reading the germline V gene gives CDR1 LGHNA and CDR2 YSLEER. The CDR3 covers 14 residues, taking in both the cysteine and the phenylalanine. The entry retains the CDR3 DNA only, 42 bases that are in frame from base 1. Each collaborating institution followed its own protocols to collect whole blood in K2EDTA tubes. Collaborator samples were shipped for TCRbeta analysis as frozen whole blood, isolated PBMCs, or DNA extracted from either sample type. This sequence uses TRBV4-3 and TRBJ1-2; the D segment cannot be called with confidence. The source of this sequence is a woman older than 75 with acute or convalescent COVID-19. Sequenced material: peripheral blood. In nucleotide form, the sequence is TGCGCCAGCAGCCAAGAATACAGTCACTATGGCTACACCTTC. The translation is CASSQEYSHYGYTF.